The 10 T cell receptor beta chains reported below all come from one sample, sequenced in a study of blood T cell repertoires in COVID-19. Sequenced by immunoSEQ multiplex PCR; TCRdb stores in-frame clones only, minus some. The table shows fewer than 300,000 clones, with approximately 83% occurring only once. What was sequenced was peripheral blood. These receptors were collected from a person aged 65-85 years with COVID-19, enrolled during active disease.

The CDR3 loop reads CATSRDWARNTEAFF. Written as DNA, the CDR3 is TGTGCCACCAGCAGAGATTGGGCCAGAAACACTGAAGCTTTCTTT. J is TRBJ1-1 and V is TRBV15; no reliable D call. Germline V gene lookup returns CDR1 LNHNV and CDR2 YYDKDF (reference sequence). V lost 0 bases and J 2 bases, leaving 10 bases between the germline ends. The CDR3 is 15 residues long.

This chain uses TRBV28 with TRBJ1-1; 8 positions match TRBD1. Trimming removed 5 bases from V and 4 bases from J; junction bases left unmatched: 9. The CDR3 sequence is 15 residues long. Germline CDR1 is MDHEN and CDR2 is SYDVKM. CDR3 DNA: TGTGCCAGCAGTGAACATCGGCAGGGGGCCACTGAAGCTTTCTTT. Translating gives CASSEHRQGATEAFF.

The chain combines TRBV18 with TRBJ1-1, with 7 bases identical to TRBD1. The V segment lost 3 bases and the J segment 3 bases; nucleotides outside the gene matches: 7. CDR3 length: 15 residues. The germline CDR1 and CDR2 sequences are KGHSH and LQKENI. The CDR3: CASSPPSDRYTEAFF. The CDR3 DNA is TGTGCCAGCTCACCCCCCTCGGACAGGTACACTGAAGCTTTCTTT.

CDR3 residues: CASSKLPGEGNNEQFF. As DNA, the CDR3 is TGTGCCAGCAGCAAACTTCCGGGAGAGGGGAACAATGAGCAGTTCTTC. V is TRBV21-1 and J is TRBJ2-1; the table's D call of TRBD2 was not tested on the DNA. TRBV21-1 is shown as a pseudogene. The CDR3 has 16 residues.

The CDR3 loop is CASSPTSRRSGNTIYF. The CDR3 DNA reads as TGTGCCAGCAGCCCGACCTCCCGGAGATCTGGAAACACCATATATTTT. The rearrangement joins TRBV2 to TRBJ1-3; no clear D. V was shortened by 6 bases and J by 1 base, with 16 bases between the two germline ends. CDR3 size: 16 residues. The germline gives CDR1 SNHLY, CDR2 FYNNEI.

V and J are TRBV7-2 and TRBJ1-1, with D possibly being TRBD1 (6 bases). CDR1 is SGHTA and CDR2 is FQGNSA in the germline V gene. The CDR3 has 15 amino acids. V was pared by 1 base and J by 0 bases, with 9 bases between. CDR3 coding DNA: TGTGCCAGCAGCTTAGTTGCAGGGGTGAACACTGAAGCTTTCTTT. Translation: CASSLVAGVNTEAFF.

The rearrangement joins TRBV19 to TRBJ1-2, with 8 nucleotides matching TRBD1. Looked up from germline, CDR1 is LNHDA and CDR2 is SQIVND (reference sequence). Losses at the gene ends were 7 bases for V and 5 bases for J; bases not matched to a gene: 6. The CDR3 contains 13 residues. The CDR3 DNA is TGTGCCAGTACTCTGGACAGGGAATATGGCTACACCTTC. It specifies CASTLDREYGYTF.

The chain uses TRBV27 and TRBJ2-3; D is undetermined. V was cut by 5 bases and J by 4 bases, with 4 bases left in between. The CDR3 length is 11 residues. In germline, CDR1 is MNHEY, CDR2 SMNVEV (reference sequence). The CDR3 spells CASSISDTQYF. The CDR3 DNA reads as TGTGCCAGCAGTATCTCAGATACGCAGTATTTT.

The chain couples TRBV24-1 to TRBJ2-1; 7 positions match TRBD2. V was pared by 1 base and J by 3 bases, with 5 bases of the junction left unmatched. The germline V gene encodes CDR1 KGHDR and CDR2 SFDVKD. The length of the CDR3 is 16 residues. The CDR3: CATSDFRGRGYNEQFF. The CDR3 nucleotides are TGTGCCACCAGTGATTTCCGCGGGAGAGGCTACAATGAGCAGTTCTTC.

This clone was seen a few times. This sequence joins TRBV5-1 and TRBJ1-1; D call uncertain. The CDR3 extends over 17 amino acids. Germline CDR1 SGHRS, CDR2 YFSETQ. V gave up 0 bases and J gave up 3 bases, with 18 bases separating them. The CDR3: CASSLESLTGADTEAFF. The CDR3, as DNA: TGCGCCAGCAGCTTGGAGTCGTTGACTGGAGCGGACACTGAAGCTTTCTTT. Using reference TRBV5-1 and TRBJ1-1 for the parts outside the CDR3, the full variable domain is KAGVTQTPRYLIKTRGQQVTLSCSPISGHRSVSWYQQTPGQGLQFLFEYFSETQRNKGNFPGRFSGRQFSNSRSEMNVSTLELGDSALYLCASSLESLTGADTEAFFGQGTRLTVV.